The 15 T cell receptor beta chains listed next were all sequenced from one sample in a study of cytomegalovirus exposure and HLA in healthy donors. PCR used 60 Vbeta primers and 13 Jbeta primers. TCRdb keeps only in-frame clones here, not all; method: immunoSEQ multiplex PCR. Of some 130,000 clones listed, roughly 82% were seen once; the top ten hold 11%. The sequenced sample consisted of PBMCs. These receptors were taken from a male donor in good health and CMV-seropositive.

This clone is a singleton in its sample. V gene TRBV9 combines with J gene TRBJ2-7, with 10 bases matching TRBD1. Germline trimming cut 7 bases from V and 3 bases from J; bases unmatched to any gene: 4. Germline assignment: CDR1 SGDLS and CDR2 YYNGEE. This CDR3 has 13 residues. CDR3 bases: TGTGCCAGCTCGACAGGGGGCTTCTACGAGCAGTACTTC. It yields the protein CASSTGGFYEQYF.

The CDR3, as DNA: TGCGCCAGCAGCCAAGATTGGGACAGCACCTACGAGCAGTACTTC. Its protein product is CASSQDWDSTYEQYF. The chain recombines TRBV4-3 with TRBJ2-5; TRBD1 agrees at 7 bases. Matching the DNA end better, TRBJ2-7 makes the J call doubtful. Germline CDR1 is LGHNA and CDR2 is YSLEER. The CDR3 contains 15 residues.

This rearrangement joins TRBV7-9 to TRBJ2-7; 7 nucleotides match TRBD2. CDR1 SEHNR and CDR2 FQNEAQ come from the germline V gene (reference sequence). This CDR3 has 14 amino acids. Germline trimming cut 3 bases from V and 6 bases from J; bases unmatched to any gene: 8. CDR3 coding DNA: TGTGCCAGCAGCTTGGGGGGGTTATTGAGCGAGCAGTACTTC. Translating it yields CASSLGGLLSEQYF.

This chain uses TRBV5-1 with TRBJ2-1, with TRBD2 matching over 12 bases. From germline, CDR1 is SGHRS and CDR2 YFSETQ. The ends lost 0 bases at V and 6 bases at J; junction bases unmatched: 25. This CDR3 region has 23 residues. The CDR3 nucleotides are TGCGCCAGCAGCTTGGCGCCCCCGCCCCCGCCGGGACTAGCGGGCGGGTGGGCCAATGAGCAGTTCTTC. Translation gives CASSLAPPPPPGLAGGWANEQFF.

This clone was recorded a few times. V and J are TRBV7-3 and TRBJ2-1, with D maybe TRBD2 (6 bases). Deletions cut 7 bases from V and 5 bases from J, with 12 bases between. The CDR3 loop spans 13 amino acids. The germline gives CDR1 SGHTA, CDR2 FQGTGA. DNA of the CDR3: TGTGCCAGCACCCCGGGAGCCCACAATGAGCAGTTCTTC. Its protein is CASTPGAHNEQFF.

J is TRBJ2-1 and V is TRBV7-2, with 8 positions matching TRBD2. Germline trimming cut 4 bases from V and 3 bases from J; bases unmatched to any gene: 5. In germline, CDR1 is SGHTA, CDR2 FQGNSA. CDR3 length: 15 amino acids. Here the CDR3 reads CASSSGTSIYNEQFF. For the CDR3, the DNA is TGTGCCAGCAGCTCCGGGACTAGTATCTACAATGAGCAGTTCTTC.

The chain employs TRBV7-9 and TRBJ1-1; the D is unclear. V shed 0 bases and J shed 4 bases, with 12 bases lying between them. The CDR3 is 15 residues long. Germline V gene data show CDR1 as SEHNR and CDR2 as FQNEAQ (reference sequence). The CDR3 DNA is TGTGCCAGCAGCTTAGCGATGGACGGAGGCACTGAAGCTTTCTTT. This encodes CASSLAMDGGTEAFF.

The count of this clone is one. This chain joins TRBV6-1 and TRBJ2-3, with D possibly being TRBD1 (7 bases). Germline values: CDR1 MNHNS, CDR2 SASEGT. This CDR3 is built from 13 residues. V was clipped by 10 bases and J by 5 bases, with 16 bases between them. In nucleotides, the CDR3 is TGTGCCACCCAGGGGGGAGGTAGAGATACGCAGTATTTT. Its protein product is CATQGGGRDTQYF.

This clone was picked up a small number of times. The CDR3 region has the DNA TGTGCCAGTAGTCCCATCGCGAGGGGGAAAAGCAATCAGCCCCAGCATTTT. Encoded protein: CASSPIARGKSNQPQHF. The chain uses TRBV19 and TRBJ1-5; D possibly corresponds to TRBD1 (6 bases). Trimming pared 5 bases from V and 1 base from J, leaving 18 bases between. The germline gives CDR1 LNHDA, CDR2 SQIVND (reference sequence). This CDR3 is built from 17 residues.

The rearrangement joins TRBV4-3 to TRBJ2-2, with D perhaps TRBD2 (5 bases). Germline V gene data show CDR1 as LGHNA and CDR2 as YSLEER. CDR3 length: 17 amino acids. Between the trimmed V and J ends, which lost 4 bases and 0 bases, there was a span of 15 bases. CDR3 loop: CASSLTPPGANTGELFF. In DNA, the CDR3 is TGCGCCAGCAGCCTAACACCTCCCGGGGCGAACACCGGGGAGCTGTTTTTT.

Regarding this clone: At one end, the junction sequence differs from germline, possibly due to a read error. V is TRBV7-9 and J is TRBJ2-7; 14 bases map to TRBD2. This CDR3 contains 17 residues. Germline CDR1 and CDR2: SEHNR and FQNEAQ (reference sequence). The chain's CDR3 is CSSSLAGTSGGRGEQYF. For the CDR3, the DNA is TGTTCCAGCAGCTTAGCCGGGACTAGCGGGGGAAGGGGGGAGCAGTACTTC.

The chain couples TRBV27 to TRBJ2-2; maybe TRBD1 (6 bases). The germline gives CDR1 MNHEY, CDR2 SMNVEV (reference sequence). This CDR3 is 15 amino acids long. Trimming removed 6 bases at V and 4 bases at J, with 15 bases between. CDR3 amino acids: CASRPYRDGTGELFF. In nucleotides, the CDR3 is TGTGCCAGCAGGCCTTACAGGGACGGCACCGGGGAGCTGTTTTTT.

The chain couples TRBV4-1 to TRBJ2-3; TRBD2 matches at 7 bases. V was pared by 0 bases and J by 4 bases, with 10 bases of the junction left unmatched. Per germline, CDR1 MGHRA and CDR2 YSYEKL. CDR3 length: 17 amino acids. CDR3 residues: CASSQDWGGGGPDTQYF. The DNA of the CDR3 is TGCGCCAGCAGCCAAGATTGGGGTGGGGGAGGGCCAGATACGCAGTATTTT.

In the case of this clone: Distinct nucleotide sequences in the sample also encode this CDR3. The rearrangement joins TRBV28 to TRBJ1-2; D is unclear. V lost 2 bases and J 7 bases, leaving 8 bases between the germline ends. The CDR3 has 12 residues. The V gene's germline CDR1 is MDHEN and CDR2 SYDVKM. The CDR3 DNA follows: TGTGCCAGCAGTTTAGGCGGCCGTGGCTACACCTTC. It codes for CASSLGGRGYTF.

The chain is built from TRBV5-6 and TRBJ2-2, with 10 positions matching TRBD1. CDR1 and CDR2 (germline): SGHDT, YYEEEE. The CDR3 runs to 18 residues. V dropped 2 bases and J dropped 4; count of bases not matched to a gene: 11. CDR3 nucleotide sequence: TGTGCCAGCAGCTTCCTTGGGTCCCGGACAGGGGGCACCGGGGAGCTGTTTTTT. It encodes CASSFLGSRTGGTGELFF. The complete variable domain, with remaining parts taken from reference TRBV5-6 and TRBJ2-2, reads DAGVTQSPTHLIKTRGQQVTLRCSPKSGHDTVSWYQQALGQGPQFIFQYYEEEERQRGNFPDRFSGHQFPNYSSELNVNALLLGDSALYLCASSFLGSRTGGTGELFFGEGSRLTVL.